The 14 T cell receptor beta chains below come from one sample, sequenced in a study of cytomegalovirus exposure and HLA in healthy donors. The PCR made use of 60 Vbeta and 13 Jbeta primers. Sequenced by immunoSEQ multiplex PCR; TCRdb stores in-frame clones only, minus some. The table shows roughly 170,000 clones, with over 70% occurring only once. Input material: PBMCs. The receptors come from a woman in her 30s in good health and CMV-seronegative.

The chain is built from TRBV2 and TRBJ2-7; D is uncertain. The CDR3 loop spans 13 amino acids. The germline CDR1 and CDR2 sequences are SNHLY and FYNNEI. Trimming left V 5 bases short and J 0 bases short, with 8 bases between. CDR3 DNA sequence: TGTGCCAGCAGTACCGGGTTCTCCTACGAGCAGTACTTC. It specifies CASSTGFSYEQYF.

The V gene is TRBV5-8, the J gene TRBJ2-1; tentative D call: TRBD2 (5 bases). The CDR3 loop spans 17 amino acids. The germline V and J ends were trimmed by 1 base and 0 bases, with 14 bases remaining between them. Germline CDR1 is SGHTS and CDR2 is YDEGEE. The CDR3: CASSLYGGASSYNEQFF. Here the CDR3 DNA reads TGTGCCAGCAGCTTGTACGGAGGCGCGAGCTCCTACAATGAGCAGTTCTTC.

This chain links TRBV4-2 with TRBJ2-3, with D maybe TRBD2 (5 bases). Trimming removed 1 base at V and 0 bases at J, with 17 bases between. This CDR3 comprises 18 residues. CDR1 is LGHNA and CDR2 is YNFKEQ in the germline V gene. The CDR3 bases are TGTGCCAGCAGCCAAGGAGACCGCGGACTTTCTAGCACAGATACGCAGTATTTT. Translating gives CASSQGDRGLSSTDTQYF.

The chain has TRBV5-1 and TRBJ2-2; 7 bases line up with TRBD2. CDR1 SGHRS and CDR2 YFSETQ come from the germline V gene. With V trimmed by 0 bases and J by 4 bases, 9 bases remained unmatched. The CDR3 extends over 17 amino acids. The CDR3, as DNA: TGCGCCAGCAGCTTGGCCCGGGGGGAAGGCGGCACCGGGGAGCTGTTTTTT. Protein product: CASSLARGEGGTGELFF.

As concerns this clone: Additional DNA sequences in this sample encode the identical CDR3. The V call is TRBV19, the J call TRBJ2-1; tentative D call: TRBD1 (5 bases). The CDR3 is made up of 13 amino acids. Germline CDR1 reads LNHDA; CDR2 reads SQIVND (reference sequence). Deletions cut 4 bases from V and 1 base from J, with 5 bases between. The CDR3 loop is CASSTGSYNEQFF. Written as DNA, the CDR3 is TGTGCCAGTAGTACAGGGTCCTACAATGAGCAGTTCTTC.

The CDR3 nucleotides read TGTGCCAGCAGCTTGGTCGGGAGAGGGAGGAACAATGAGCAGTTCTTC. Translating it yields CASSLVGRGRNNEQFF. The chain recombines TRBV5-4 with TRBJ2-1; D perhaps matches TRBD2 (6 bases). The CDR3 runs 16 residues. V was pared by 0 bases and J by 5 bases, with 15 bases between. Germline CDR1 reads SGHNT; CDR2 reads YYREEE (reference sequence).

The genes are TRBV15 and TRBJ1-4; perhaps TRBD1 as D (6 bases). The CDR3 has 15 amino acids. V was pared by 0 bases and J by 10 bases, with 15 bases between. Per germline, CDR1 LNHNV and CDR2 YYDKDF (reference sequence). CDR3 loop: CATSRDTAGGGKLFF. The CDR3 bases are TGTGCCACCAGCAGAGATACGGCGGGGGGCGGAAAACTGTTTTTT.

This clone was seen more than once but under ten times. The chain recombines TRBV6-6 with TRBJ2-2; TRBD2 matches at 9 bases. This CDR3 contains 15 residues. Per the germline V gene, CDR1 is MNHNY and CDR2 is SVGAGI (reference sequence). Trimming removed 7 bases from V and 3 bases from J; junction bases left unmatched: 6. CDR3 protein: CASNWREGYTGELFF. CDR3 DNA: TGTGCCAGCAATTGGCGGGAGGGGTACACCGGGGAGCTGTTTTTT.

This chain links TRBV7-9 with TRBJ1-1, with D tentatively TRBD1 (5 bases). The CDR3 is made up of 13 amino acids. Trimming took 5 bases from V and 4 from J, leaving 11 bases between them. In germline, CDR1 is SEHNR, CDR2 FQNEAQ (reference sequence). The DNA of the CDR3 is TGTGCCAGCAGCCACGCTACAGGCACTGAAGCTTTCTTT. Translating it yields CASSHATGTEAFF.

Concerning this clone: One junction end disagrees with the germline gene, perhaps due to a read error. The gene calls are TRBV4-1 and TRBJ2-6, with TRBD1 matching over 11 bases. CDR1 is MGHRA and CDR2 is YSYEKL in the germline V gene. This CDR3 contains 18 residues. CDR3 sequence (DNA): TGCGCCAGCAGCCAAGCGGACAGGGGGCGCCCTGGGGCCAACGGCCTGACTTTC. Its translation: CASSQADRGRPGANGLTF.

This chain links TRBV12-2 with TRBJ2-5; the tabulated D call, TRBD2, remains unverified against the DNA. TRBV12-2 is a documented pseudogene. The CDR3 consists of 13 residues. CDR3 in DNA: TGTGCAAGTCGCTTAGTAATTCGGGAGACCCAGTACTTC. Its translation is CASRLVIRETQYF.

This clone was recorded a few times. V is TRBV6-5 and J is TRBJ1-4; 8 nucleotides match TRBD1. Germline V CDR1 and CDR2: MNHEY, SVGAGI. V was clipped by 4 bases and J by 6 bases; unmatched bases: 1. The CDR3 loop spans 13 amino acids. In DNA form, the CDR3 reads TGTGCCAGCAGTTTGGACAGGGATGAAAAACTGTTTTTT. The encoded protein is CASSLDRDEKLFF.

This clone was seen once. The DNA of the CDR3 is TGTGCCAGCAGTTCCAGACAGGGCAGCAATCAGCCCCAGCATTTT. It specifies CASSSRQGSNQPQHF. This chain links TRBV27 with TRBJ1-5; 7 bases match TRBD1. After removal of 4 bases from V and 1 base from J, the junction contained 4 bases not matched to a gene. The CDR3 is 15 residues long. Germline V gene lookup returns CDR1 MNHEY and CDR2 SMNVEV (reference sequence).

There are a few counts of this clone. This chain uses TRBV7-9 with TRBJ2-4, with 8 bases fitting TRBD1. The V gene's germline CDR1 is SEHNR and CDR2 FQNEAQ (reference sequence). V shed 2 bases, J shed 2 bases, and the junction held 11 bases outside the gene matches. The CDR3 has 18 residues. CDR3 loop: CASSLLDRARFTKNIQYF. The CDR3 DNA sequence: TGTGCCAGCAGCTTATTGGACAGGGCTCGTTTTACCAAAAACATTCAGTACTTC.